This T cell receptor (beta chain) was profiled in a study of T cells in Graves' hyperthyroidism and ophthalmopathy. The study's findings and limits: The authors' 13 V-J model separated ophthalmopathy from stable hyperthyroidism.

Authors of the study amplified TCR beta CDR3 regions from RNA transcripts. When the TCR CDR3 underwent first-round RT-PCR, the HTBI primer set was used. TCRdb recomputed calls from the multiplex PCR reads with MiXCR, one row per CDR3 protein. The data show 350,000 to 400,000 distinct CDR3 sequences, 19% seen once. Germline CDR1 is SGHRS and CDR2 is YFSETQ. CDR3 size: 15 residues. Trimming shortened V by 0 bases and J by 6 bases, and 15 bases separated the two germline ends. PBMCs were derived from under 13 ml fresh peripheral blood. With respect to this clonotype: Antigen unknown.

Sequenced: blood. The rearrangement joins TRBV5-1 to TRBJ1-1, with D possibly TRBD1 on 5 matching bases. This TCR derives from a woman aged 18-30 years with Graves' hyperthyroidism. The CDR3 nucleotides read TGCGCCAGCAGCTTGGGGGGTCGGCAGGGCGCTGAAGCTTTCTTT. The encoded protein is CASSLGGRQGAEAFF. The whole variable domain, filled in from reference TRBV5-1 and TRBJ1-1, reads KAGVTQTPRYLIKTRGQQVTLSCSPISGHRSVSWYQQTPGQGLQFLFEYFSETQRNKGNFPGRFSGRQFSNSRSEMNVSTLELGDSALYLCASSLGGRQGAEAFFGQGTRLTVV.